Detailed here is one T cell receptor (beta chain). Documented treatment: randomized to nivolumab then ipilimumab (arm A) or the reverse (arm B). No patient had prior DNA-damaging chemotherapy. This CDR3 is built from 16 residues. CDR1 is GTSNPN and CDR2 is SVGIG in the germline V gene (reference sequence). The V end was cut by 0 bases, the J end by 5 bases, with 20 bases between. These data originate in a study of sequential checkpoint blockade in melanoma. Some clones are missing from TCRdb's copy, which holds only in-frame ones; the method was immunoSEQ multiplex PCR. The repertoire holds around 30,000 clones, with more than 65% as singletons.

This chain joins TRBV30 and TRBJ2-7; possibly TRBD2 for D (6 bases). Sequencing used CD8+ T cells sorted from blood (inferred from file names), obtained from a patient given nivolumab and ipilimumab in sequence. The source of this sequence is a human donor with melanoma. The chain's CDR3 is CAWSVEVFGGPHEQYF. DNA for the CDR3: TGTGCCTGGAGTGTTGAGGTCTTCGGGGGTCCCCACGAGCAGTACTTC.